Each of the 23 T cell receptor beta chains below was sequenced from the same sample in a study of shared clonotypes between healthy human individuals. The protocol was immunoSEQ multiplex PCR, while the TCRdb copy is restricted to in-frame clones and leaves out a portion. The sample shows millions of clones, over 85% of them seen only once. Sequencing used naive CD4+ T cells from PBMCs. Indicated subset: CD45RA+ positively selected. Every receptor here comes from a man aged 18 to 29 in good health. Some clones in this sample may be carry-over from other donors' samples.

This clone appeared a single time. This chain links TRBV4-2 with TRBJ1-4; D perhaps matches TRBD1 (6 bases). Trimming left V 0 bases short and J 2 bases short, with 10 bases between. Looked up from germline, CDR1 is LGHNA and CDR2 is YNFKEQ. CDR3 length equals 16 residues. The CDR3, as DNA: TGTGCCAGCAGCCAAGAAGGGGGGCTTACTAATGAAAAACTGTTTTTT. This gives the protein CASSQEGGLTNEKLFF.

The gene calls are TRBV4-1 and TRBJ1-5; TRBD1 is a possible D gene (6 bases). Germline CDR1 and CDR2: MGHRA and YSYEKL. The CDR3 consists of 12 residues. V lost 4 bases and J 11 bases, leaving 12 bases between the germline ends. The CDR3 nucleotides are TGCGCCAGCAGCCCGGCACAGGGTACCCAGCATTTT. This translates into CASSPAQGTQHF.

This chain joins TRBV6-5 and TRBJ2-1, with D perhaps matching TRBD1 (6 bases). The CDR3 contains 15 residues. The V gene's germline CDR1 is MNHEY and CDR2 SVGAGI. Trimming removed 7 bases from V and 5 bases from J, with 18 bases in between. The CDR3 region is CASTARGSADNEQFF. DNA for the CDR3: TGTGCCAGCACCGCTAGGGGGTCCGCCGACAATGAGCAGTTCTTC.

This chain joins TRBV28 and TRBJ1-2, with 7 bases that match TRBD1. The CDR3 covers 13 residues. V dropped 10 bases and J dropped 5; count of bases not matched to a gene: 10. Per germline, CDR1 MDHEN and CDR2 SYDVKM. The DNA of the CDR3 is TGTGCCACCAGGACAGGCAATTGGTATGGCTACACCTTC. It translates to CATRTGNWYGYTF.

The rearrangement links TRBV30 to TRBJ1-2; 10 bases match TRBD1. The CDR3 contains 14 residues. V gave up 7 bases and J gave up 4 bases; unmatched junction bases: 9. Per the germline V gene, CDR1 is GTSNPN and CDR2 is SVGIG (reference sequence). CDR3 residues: CAFLDRGRIYGYTF. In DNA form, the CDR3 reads TGTGCCTTTTTAGACAGGGGGCGAATCTATGGCTACACCTTC.

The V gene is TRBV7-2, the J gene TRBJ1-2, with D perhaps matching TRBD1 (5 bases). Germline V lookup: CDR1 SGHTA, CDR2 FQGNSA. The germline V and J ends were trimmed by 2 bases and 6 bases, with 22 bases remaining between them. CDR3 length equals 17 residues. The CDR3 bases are TGTGCCAGCAGCTTACTCCTAAACGTCCGTGGGGGAAATGGCTACACCTTC. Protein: CASSLLLNVRGGNGYTF. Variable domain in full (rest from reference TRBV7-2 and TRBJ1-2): GAGVSQSPSNKVTEKGKDVELRCDPISGHTALYWYRQSLGQGLEFLIYFQGNSAPDKSGLPSDRFSAERTGGSVSTLTIQRTQQEDSAVYLCASSLLLNVRGGNGYTFGSGTRLTVV.

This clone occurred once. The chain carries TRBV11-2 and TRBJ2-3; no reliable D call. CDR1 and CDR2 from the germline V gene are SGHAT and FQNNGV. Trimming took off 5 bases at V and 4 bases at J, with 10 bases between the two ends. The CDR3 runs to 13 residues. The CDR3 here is CASSPRLPDTQYF. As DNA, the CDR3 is TGTGCCAGCAGCCCCCGACTCCCAGATACGCAGTATTTT.

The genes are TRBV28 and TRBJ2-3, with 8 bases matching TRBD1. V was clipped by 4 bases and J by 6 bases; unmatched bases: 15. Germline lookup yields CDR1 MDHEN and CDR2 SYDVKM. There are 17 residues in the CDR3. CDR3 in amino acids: CASSSDQRRGHSDTQYF. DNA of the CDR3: TGTGCCAGCAGTTCCGATCAGCGCAGGGGGCATTCCGATACGCAGTATTTT.

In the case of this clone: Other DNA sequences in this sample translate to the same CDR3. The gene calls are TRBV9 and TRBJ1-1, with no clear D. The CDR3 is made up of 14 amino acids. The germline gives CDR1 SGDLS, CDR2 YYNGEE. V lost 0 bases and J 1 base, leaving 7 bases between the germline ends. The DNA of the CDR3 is TGTGCCAGCAGCGTAGGGCCAGCGAACACTGAAGCTTTCTTT. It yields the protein CASSVGPANTEAFF.

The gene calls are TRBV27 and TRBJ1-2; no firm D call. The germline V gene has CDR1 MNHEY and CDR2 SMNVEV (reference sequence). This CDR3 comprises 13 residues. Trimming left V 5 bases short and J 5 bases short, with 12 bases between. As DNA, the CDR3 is TGTGCCAGCAGTCCACTAGGGCCGTATGGCTACACCTTC. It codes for CASSPLGPYGYTF.

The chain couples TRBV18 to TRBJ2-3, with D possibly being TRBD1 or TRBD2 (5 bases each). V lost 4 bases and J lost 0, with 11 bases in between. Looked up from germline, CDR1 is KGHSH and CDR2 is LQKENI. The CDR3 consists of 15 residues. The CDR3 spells CASSRGRTSTDTQYF. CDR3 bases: TGTGCCAGCTCACGGGGACGCACTAGCACAGATACGCAGTATTTT.

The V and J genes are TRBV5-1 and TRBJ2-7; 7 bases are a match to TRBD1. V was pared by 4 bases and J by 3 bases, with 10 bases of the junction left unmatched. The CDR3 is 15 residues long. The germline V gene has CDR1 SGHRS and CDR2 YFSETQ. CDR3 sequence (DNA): TGCGCCAGCAGCCCGGACAGGAACCCTCGCTACGAGCAGTACTTC. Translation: CASSPDRNPRYEQYF.

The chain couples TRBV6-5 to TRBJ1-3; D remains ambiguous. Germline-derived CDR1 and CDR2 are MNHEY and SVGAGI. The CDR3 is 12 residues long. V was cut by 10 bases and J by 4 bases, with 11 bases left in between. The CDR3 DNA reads TGTGCCACCCGGTCTCGGGGAAACACCATATATTTT. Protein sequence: CATRSRGNTIYF.

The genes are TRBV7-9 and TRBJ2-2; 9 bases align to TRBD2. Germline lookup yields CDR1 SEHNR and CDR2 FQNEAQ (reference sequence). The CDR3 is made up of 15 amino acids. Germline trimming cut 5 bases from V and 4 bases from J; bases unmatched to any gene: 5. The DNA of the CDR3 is TGTGCCAGCAGCCCGGGACTAGCCGCCACCGGGGAGCTGTTTTTT. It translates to CASSPGLAATGELFF.

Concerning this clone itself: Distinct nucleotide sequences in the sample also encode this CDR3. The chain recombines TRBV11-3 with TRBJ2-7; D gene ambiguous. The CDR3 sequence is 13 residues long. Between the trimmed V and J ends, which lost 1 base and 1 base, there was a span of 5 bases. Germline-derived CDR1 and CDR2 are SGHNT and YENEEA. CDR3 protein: CASSLGQSYEQYF. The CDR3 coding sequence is TGTGCCAGCAGCTTAGGGCAGTCCTACGAGCAGTACTTC.

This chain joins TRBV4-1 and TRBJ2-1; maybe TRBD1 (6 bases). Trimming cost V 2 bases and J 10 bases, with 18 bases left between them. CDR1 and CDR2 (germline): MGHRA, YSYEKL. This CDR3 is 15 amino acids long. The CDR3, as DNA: TGCGCCAGCAGCCAACCATACCTCAGGGGACCGGAGCAGTTCTTC. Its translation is CASSQPYLRGPEQFF.

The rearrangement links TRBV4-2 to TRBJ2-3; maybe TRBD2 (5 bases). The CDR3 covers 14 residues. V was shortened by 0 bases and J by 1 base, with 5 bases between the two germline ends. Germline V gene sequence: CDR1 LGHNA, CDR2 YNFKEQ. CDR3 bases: TGTGCCAGCAGCCAAGAGGGAGGCACAGATACGCAGTATTTT. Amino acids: CASSQEGGTDTQYF.

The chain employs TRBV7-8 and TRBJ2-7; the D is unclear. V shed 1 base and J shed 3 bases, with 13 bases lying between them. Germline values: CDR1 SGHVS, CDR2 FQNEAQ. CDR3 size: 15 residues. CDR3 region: CASSLVLGIRYEQYF. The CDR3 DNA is TGTGCCAGCAGCTTAGTTTTGGGGATCCGCTACGAGCAGTACTTC.

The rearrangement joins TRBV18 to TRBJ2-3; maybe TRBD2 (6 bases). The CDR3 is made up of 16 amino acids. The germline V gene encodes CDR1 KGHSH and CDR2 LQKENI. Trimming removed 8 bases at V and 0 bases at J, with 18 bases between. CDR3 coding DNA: TGTGCCAGCAGCGCGGGGAGTTACTTAAGCACAGATACGCAGTATTTT. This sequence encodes CASSAGSYLSTDTQYF.

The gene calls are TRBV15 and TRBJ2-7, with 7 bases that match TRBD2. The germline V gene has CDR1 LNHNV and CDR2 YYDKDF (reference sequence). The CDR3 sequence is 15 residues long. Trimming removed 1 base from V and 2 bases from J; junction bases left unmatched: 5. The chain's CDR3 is CATSRGGLPPYEQYF. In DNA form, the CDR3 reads TGTGCCACCAGCAGAGGGGGACTACCGCCCTACGAGCAGTACTTC.

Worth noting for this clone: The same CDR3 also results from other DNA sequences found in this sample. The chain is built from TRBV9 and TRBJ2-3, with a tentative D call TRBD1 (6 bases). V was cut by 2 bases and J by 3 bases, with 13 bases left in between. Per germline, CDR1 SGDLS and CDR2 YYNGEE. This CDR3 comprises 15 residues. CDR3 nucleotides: TGTGCCAGCAGCGTTGCTGGGGGCAGGACAGATACGCAGTATTTT. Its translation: CASSVAGGRTDTQYF.

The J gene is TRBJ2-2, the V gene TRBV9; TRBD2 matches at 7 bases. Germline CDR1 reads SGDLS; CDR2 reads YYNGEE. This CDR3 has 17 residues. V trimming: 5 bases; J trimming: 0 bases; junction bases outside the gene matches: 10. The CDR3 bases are TGTGCCAGCAGAGGAGAACAAGCGGGGCCGAACACCGGGGAGCTGTTTTTT. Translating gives CASRGEQAGPNTGELFF.

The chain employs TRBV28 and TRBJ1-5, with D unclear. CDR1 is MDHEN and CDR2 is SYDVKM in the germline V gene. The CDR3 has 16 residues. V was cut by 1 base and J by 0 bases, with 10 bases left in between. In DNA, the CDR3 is TGTGCCAGCAGTTTATATGTCAGATATAGCAATCAGCCCCAGCATTTT. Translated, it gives CASSLYVRYSNQPQHF.